This TCR beta chain was captured by sequencing in a study of T cell responses to AZD1222 COVID-19 vaccine. The assay was immunoSEQ multiplex PCR, and TCRdb's table has in-frame clones only and misses some. The sample consists of fewer than 200,000 clones, 70% to 90% of them appearing once. Germline loops: CDR1 LGHNA, CDR2 YNFKEQ. Trimming cost V 0 bases and J 7 bases; bases outside gene matches: 8. This CDR3 region has 16 residues. Sample: peripheral blood, taken 28 days after the second AZD1222 dose. This receptor was obtained from an adult who received the AZD1222 COVID-19 vaccine. The chain links TRBV4-2 to TRBJ2-1; 8 nucleotides line up with TRBD2. In DNA, the CDR3 is TGTGCCAGCAGCCAAGAACCGGGGGGGCCGAGGAATGAGCAGTTCTTC. Its protein product is CASSQEPGGPRNEQFF.